The 5 T cell receptor beta chains below come from one sample, sequenced in a study of radiotherapy plus CTLA-4 blockade in lung cancer. The protocol was immunoSEQ multiplex PCR, while the TCRdb copy is restricted to in-frame clones and leaves out a portion. The profile shows some 80,000 clones, 78% of them singletons. The sequencing used peripheral blood, collected from a patient treated with radiotherapy plus ipilimumab. The receptors originated from a human donor with non-small cell lung cancer whose response to radiotherapy plus ipilimumab could not be evaluated. Some clones in this sample may be carry-over from other donors' samples.

V usage is TRBV19 and J usage is TRBJ1-5; 11 nucleotides align to TRBD1. Germline V gene data show CDR1 as LNHDA and CDR2 as SQIVND (reference sequence). V trimming: 7 bases; J trimming: 6 bases; junction bases outside the gene matches: 2. This CDR3 is 13 amino acids long. CDR3 bases: TGTGCCAGTAAGGGACAGGGGGGTCAGCCCCAGCATTTT. Its translation: CASKGQGGQPQHF.

The chain has TRBV5-4 and TRBJ2-1, with 9 bases matching TRBD1. Per germline, CDR1 SGHNT and CDR2 YYREEE (reference sequence). V lost 4 bases to trimming and J lost 9 bases; unmatched junction nucleotides: 2. The CDR3 contains 12 residues. The CDR3 loop is CASSRQGGEQFF. As DNA, the CDR3 is TGTGCCAGCAGCAGACAGGGGGGTGAGCAGTTCTTC.

V usage is TRBV28 and J usage is TRBJ2-7, with D unresolved. V lost 2 bases and J 7 bases, leaving 24 bases between the germline ends. Germline CDR1 is MDHEN and CDR2 is SYDVKM. The CDR3 has 17 amino acids. As DNA, the CDR3 is TGTGCCAGCAGTTTACCCTATCCCTACCTACATTTGAGGGAGCAGTACTTC. Protein: CASSLPYPYLHLREQYF.

Here the CDR3 reads CASESETGELFF. DNA for the CDR3: TGTGCCAGCGAGTCGGAGACCGGGGAGCTGTTTTTT. V usage is TRBV5-4 and J usage is TRBJ2-2; D is ambiguous. This CDR3 spans 12 amino acids. Deletions cut 7 bases from V and 5 bases from J, with 9 bases between. Looked up from germline, CDR1 is SGHNT and CDR2 is YYREEE (reference sequence).

The V gene is TRBV27, the J gene TRBJ2-1; 12 bases align to TRBD2. The trim removed 5 bases at V and 4 bases at J, leaving 3 bases unmatched. This CDR3 has 15 residues. Germline CDR1 reads MNHEY; CDR2 reads SMNVEV (reference sequence). Here the CDR3 DNA reads TGTGCCAGCAGTCGCGGACTAGCGGGGTACAATGAGCAGTTCTTC. It is translated as CASSRGLAGYNEQFF.